The sequence of this T cell receptor (beta chain) was determined in a study of vaccination and CD4 T cells after COVID-19. Study outcomes and limitations: The median SARS-CoV-2-reactive clonotype number increased from around 19 to 38, without statistical significance.

Scientists ran DNA taken from cultured CD4+ T cells through the Oncomine TCR Beta short-read assay for sequencing. TCRdb called the PCR reads again in MiXCR, with one record for every CDR3 protein. The sample carries fewer than 25,000 distinct CDR3 sequences, around 43% recorded once. The CDR3 totals 15 residues. V was pared by 0 bases and J by 1 base, with 9 bases between. Germline CDR1 reads DFQATT; CDR2 reads SNEGSKA (reference sequence). A word on this clonotype: Its antigen is undetermined.

The treatment denotes: approximately 9-day PBMC culture with coronavirus spike peptide pools or control peptides (ViraFEST assay). The chain recombines TRBV20-1 with TRBJ2-2; D could derive from TRBD1 or TRBD2 (6 bases each). Source material: CD4+ T cells from blood, cultured in vitro. The clonotype originates from a human donor who had recovered from COVID-19. DNA for the CDR3: TGCAGTGCTAGAGAACAGGGAGGGAACACCGGGGAGCTGTTTTTT. It encodes CSAREQGGNTGELFF.